This T cell receptor (beta chain) stems from a study of control samples from healthy donors and cancer patients. The ends were cut back, 10 bases at V and 2 bases at J, with 32 bases in the middle. Germline CDR1 reads MNHEY; CDR2 reads SMNVEV (reference sequence). The CDR3 is made up of 19 amino acids. The repertoire was sequenced with immunoSEQ multiplex PCR; TCRdb's copy has only in-frame clones and lacks some. This table holds 230,000 or so clones, 85% to 95% found once. The chain combines TRBV27 with TRBJ1-1, with D tentatively TRBD1 (6 bases). The sequenced sample consisted of blood. The sequence derives from a man aged 50 to 59 in good health. The CDR3 region has the DNA TGTGCCATGCGCCGACCGGGGGCCACCCGACAGACGATAAACACTGAAGCTTTCTTT. Translation gives CAMRRPGATRQTINTEAFF.